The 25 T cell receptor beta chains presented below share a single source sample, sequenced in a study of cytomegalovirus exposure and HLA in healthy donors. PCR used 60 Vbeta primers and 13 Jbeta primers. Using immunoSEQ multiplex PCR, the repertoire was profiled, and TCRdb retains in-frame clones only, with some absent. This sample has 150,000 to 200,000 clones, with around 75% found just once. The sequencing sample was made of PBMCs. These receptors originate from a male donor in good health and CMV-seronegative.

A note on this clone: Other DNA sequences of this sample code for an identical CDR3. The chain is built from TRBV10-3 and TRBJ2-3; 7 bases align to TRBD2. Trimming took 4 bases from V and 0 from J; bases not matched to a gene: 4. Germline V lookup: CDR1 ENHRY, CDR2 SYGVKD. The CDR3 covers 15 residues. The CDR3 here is CAISASGGSTDTQYF. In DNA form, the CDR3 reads TGTGCCATCAGTGCCTCCGGGGGGAGCACAGATACGCAGTATTTT.

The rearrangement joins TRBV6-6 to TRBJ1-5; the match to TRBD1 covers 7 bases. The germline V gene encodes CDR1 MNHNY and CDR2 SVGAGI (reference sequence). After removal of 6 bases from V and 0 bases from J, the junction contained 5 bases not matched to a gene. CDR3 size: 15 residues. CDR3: CASSHRDSSNQPQHF. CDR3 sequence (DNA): TGTGCCAGCAGCCACCGGGACAGTAGCAATCAGCCCCAGCATTTT.

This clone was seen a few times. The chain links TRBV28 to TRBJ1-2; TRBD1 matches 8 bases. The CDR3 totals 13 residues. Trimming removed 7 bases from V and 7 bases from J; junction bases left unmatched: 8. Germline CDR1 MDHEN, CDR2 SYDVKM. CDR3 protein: CASIKDRAGGYTF. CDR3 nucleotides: TGTGCCAGCATCAAGGACAGGGCTGGTGGCTACACCTTC.

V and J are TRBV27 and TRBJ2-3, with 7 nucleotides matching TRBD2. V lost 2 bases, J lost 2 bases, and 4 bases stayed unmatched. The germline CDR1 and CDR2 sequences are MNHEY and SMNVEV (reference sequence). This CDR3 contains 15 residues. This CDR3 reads CASSLGRDYTDTQYF. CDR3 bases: TGTGCCAGCAGTTTAGGTAGGGACTACACAGATACGCAGTATTTT.

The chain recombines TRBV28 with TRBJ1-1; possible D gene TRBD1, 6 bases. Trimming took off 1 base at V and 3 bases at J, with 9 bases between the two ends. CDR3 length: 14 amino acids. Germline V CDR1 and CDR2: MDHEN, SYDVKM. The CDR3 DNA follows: TGTGCCAGCAGTTTATTGGCAGGGGACACTGAAGCTTTCTTT. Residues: CASSLLAGDTEAFF.

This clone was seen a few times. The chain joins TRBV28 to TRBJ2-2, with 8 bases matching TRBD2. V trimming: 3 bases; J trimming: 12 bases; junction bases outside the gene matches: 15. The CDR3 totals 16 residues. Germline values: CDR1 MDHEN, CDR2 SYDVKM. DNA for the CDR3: TGTGCCAGCAGTTTTACTAGCGGCCCAAGCCCGGGGAAGCTGTTTTTT. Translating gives CASSFTSGPSPGKLFF.

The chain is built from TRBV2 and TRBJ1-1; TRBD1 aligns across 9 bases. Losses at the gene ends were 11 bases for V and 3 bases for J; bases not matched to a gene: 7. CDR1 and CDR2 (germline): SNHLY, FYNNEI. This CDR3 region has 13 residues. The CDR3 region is CALRGQGYTEAFF. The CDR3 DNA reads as TGTGCCCTCCGCGGACAGGGGTACACTGAAGCTTTCTTT.

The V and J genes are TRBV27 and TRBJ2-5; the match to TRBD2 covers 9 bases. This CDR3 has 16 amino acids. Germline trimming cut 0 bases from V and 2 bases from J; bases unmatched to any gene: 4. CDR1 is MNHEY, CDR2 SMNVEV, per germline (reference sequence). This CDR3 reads CASSLSGRGGQETQYF. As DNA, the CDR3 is TGTGCCAGCAGTTTATCGGGGCGGGGGGGGCAAGAGACCCAGTACTTC.

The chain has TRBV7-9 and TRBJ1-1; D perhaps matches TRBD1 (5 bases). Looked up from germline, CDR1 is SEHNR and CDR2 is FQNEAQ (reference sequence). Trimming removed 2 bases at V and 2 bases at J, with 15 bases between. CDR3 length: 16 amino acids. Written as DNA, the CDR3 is TGTGCCAGCAGCTTACGTGGGGCAGCAGCTAACACTGAAGCTTTCTTT. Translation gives CASSLRGAAANTEAFF.

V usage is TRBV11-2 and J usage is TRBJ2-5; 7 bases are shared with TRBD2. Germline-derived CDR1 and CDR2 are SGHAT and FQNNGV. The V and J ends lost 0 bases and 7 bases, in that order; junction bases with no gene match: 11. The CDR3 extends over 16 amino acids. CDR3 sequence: CASSLDPTGGVATQYF. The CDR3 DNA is TGTGCCAGCAGCTTAGATCCAACGGGGGGTGTAGCGACCCAGTACTTC.

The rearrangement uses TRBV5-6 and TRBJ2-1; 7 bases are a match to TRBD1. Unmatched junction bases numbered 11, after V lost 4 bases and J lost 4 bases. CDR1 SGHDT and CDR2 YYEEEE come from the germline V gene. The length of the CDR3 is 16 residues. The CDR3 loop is CASSLTGTATYNEQFF. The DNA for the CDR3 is TGTGCCAGCAGCCTCACCGGGACAGCCACTTACAATGAGCAGTTCTTC.

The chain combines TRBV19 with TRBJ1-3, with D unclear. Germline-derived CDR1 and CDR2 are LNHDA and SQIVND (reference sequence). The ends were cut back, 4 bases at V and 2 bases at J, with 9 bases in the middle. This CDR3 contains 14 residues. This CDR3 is CASSTGLAGNTIYF. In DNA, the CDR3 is TGTGCCAGTAGTACCGGACTCGCTGGAAACACCATATATTTT.

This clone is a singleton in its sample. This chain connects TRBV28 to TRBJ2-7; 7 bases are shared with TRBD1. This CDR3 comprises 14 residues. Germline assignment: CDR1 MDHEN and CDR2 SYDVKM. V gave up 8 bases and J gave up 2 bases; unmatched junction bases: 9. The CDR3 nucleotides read TGTGCCAGCGGAACCGGGACAGTAACCTACGAGCAGTACTTC. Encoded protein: CASGTGTVTYEQYF. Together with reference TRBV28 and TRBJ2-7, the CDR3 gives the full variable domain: DVKVTQSSRYLVKRTGEKVFLECVQDMDHENMFWYRQDPGLGLRLIYFSYDVKMKEKGDIPEGYSVSREKKERFSLILESASTNQTSMYLCASGTGTVTYEQYFGPGTRLTVT.

The CDR3 region is CASSFREGIASPLHF. The CDR3 region has the DNA TGTGCCAGCAGCTTCCGTGAGGGAATCGCGTCACCCCTCCACTTT. The chain links TRBV13 to TRBJ1-6; D remains unclear. The V gene lost 3 bases and the J gene lost 10 bases, with 16 bases spanning the gap. Germline V CDR1 and CDR2: PRHDT, FYEKMQ (reference sequence). CDR3 length: 15 amino acids.

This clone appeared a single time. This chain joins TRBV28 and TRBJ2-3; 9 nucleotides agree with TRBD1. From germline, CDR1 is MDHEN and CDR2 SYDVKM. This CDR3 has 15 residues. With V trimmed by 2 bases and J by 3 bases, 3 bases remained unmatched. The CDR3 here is CASSLTGQGTDTQYF. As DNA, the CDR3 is TGTGCCAGCAGTTTAACCGGACAGGGGACAGATACGCAGTATTTT.

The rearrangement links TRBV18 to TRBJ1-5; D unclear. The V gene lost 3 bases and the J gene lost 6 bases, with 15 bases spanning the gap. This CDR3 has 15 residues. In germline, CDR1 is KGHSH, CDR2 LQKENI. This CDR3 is CASSPYGESVQPQHF. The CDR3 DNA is TGTGCCAGCTCACCCTACGGGGAATCGGTTCAGCCCCAGCATTTT.

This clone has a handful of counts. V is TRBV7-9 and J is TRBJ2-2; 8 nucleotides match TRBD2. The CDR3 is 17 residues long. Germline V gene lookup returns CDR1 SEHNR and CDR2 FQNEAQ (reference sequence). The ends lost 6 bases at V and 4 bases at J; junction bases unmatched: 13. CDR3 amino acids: CASSSMEIAGFTGELFF. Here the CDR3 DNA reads TGTGCCAGCAGTTCGATGGAGATAGCGGGATTCACCGGGGAGCTGTTTTTT.

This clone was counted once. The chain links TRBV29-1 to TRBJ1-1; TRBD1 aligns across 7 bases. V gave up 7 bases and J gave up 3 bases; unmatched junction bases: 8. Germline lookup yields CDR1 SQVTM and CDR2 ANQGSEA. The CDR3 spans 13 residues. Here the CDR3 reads CSALPGQYTEAFF. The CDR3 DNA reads TGCAGCGCCTTACCGGGACAGTACACTGAAGCTTTCTTT.

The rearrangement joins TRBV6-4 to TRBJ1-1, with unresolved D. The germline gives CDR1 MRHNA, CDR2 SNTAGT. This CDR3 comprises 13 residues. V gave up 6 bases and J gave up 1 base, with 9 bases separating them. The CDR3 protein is CASSASGNTEAFF. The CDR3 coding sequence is TGTGCCAGCAGCGCAAGCGGGAACACTGAAGCTTTCTTT.

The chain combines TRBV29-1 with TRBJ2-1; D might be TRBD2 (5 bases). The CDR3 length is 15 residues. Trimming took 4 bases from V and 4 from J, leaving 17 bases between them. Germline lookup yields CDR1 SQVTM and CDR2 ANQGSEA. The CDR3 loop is CSVVGLPLSYNEQFF. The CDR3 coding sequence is TGCAGCGTTGTTGGACTGCCTTTATCATACAATGAGCAGTTCTTC.

The DNA of the CDR3 is TGTGCCAGCTCCCAAAACACCGGACAGGGGAACACCGGGGAGCTGTTTTTT. This codes for CASSQNTGQGNTGELFF. This chain joins TRBV18 and TRBJ2-2; the match to TRBD1 covers 8 bases. Looked up from germline, CDR1 is KGHSH and CDR2 is LQKENI. V shed 6 bases and J 1 base; nucleotides not matched to a gene: 10. This CDR3 region has 17 residues. Complete variable domain (other parts from reference TRBV18 and TRBJ2-2): NAGVMQNPRHLVRRRGQEARLRCSPMKGHSHVYWYRQLPEEGLKFMVYLQKENIIDESGMPKERFSAEFPKEGPSILRIQQVVRGDSAAYFCASSQNTGQGNTGELFFGEGSRLTVL.

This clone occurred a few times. The CDR3, as DNA: TGTGCCACAGGGGCCGAGTATACGCAGTATTTT. Translating gives CATGAEYTQYF. The V and J genes are TRBV28 and TRBJ2-3, with a possible D match to TRBD1 (6 bases). In germline, CDR1 is MDHEN, CDR2 SYDVKM. The CDR3 runs 11 residues. Deletions cut 10 bases from V and 7 bases from J, with 12 bases between.

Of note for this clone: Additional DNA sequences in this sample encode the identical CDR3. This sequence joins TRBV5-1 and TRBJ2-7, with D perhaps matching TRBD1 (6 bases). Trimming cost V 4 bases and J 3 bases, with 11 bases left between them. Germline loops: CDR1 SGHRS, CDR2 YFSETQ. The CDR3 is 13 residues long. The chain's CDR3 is CASSLEGGYEQYF. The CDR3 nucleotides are TGCGCCAGCAGCCTGGAAGGGGGCTACGAGCAGTACTTC. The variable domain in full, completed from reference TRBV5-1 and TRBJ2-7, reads KAGVTQTPRYLIKTRGQQVTLSCSPISGHRSVSWYQQTPGQGLQFLFEYFSETQRNKGNFPGRFSGRQFSNSRSEMNVSTLELGDSALYLCASSLEGGYEQYFGPGTRLTVT.

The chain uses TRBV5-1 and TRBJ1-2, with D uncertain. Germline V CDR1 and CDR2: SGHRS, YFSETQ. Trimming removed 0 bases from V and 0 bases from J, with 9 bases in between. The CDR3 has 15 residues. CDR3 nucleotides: TGCGCCAGCAGCTTGGCCCCGGAGACTAACTATGGCTACACCTTC. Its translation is CASSLAPETNYGYTF.

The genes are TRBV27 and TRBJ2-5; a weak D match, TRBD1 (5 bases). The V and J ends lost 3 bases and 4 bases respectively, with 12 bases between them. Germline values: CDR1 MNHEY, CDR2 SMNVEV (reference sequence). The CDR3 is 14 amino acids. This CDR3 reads CASSLASGAETQYF. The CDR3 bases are TGTGCCAGCAGTTTGGCCTCTGGGGCAGAGACCCAGTACTTC.